The 25 T cell receptor beta chains given below trace back to one sample, sequenced in a study of T-cell reconstitution after alpha-beta-depleted transplantation in children. Library preparation (for TCRbeta) was performed with unique molecular identifiers. TCRdb reprocessed the PCR reads via MiXCR and lists one record per CDR3 protein. The sample records approximately 980,000 distinct CDR3 sequences, 25% to 35% being singletons. The material sequenced was PBMCs, mostly from graft donor cells, taken 360 days after TCRalphabeta/CD19-depleted stem cell transplant. All receptors derive from a boy in the first two years of life who had a stem cell transplant for SCID, so the T cells may come from the graft donor.

This clonotype was counted only a few times. The CDR3 region is CSAPTTTDTQYF. CDR3 coding DNA: TGCAGTGCTCCAACGACCACAGATACGCAGTATTTT. The rearrangement joins TRBV20-1 to TRBJ2-3; no definite D call. The CDR3 runs to 12 residues. V was shortened by 5 bases and J by 2 bases, with 8 bases between the two germline ends. Germline values: CDR1 DFQATT, CDR2 SNEGSKA (reference sequence).

The V gene is TRBV7-2, the J gene TRBJ1-1; possible D gene TRBD1, 6 bases. Trimming shortened V by 5 bases and J by 8 bases, and 12 bases separated the two germline ends. In germline, CDR1 is SGHTA, CDR2 FQGNSA. CDR3 size: 12 residues. The CDR3 region has the DNA TGTGCCAGCAGCCCCAGGGGAATGGAAGCTTTCTTT. This encodes CASSPRGMEAFF. The full variable domain, rest sourced from reference TRBV7-2 and TRBJ1-1, is GAGVSQSPSNKVTEKGKDVELRCDPISGHTALYWYRQSLGQGLEFLIYFQGNSAPDKSGLPSDRFSAERTGGSVSTLTIQRTQQEDSAVYLCASSPRGMEAFFGQGTRLTVV.

This clonotype was observed a handful of times. The V call is TRBV2, the J call TRBJ2-2; D might be TRBD2 (7 bases). This CDR3 is 14 amino acids long. From germline, CDR1 is SNHLY and CDR2 FYNNEI. V lost 6 bases and J 5 bases, leaving 13 bases between the germline ends. The CDR3 is CASRGGRWTGELFF. The CDR3 bases are TGTGCCAGCAGGGGGGGGCGCTGGACCGGGGAGCTGTTTTTT.

The chain is built from TRBV6-2 or TRBV6-3 and TRBJ2-1; 9 bases align to TRBD1. Losses at the gene ends were 7 bases for V and 4 bases for J; bases not matched to a gene: 8. The germline gives CDR1 MNHEY, CDR2 SVGEGT. The CDR3 loop spans 15 amino acids. This chain's CDR3 is CASNPGGTGYNEQFF. The DNA of the CDR3 is TGTGCCAGCAATCCCGGCGGGACAGGGTACAATGAGCAGTTCTTC.

V and J are TRBV28 and TRBJ2-1, with 8 bases identical to TRBD2. V was clipped by 10 bases and J by 10 bases; unmatched bases: 15. The germline gives CDR1 MDHEN, CDR2 SYDVKM. The CDR3 is 14 residues long. CDR3 bases: TGTGCCACCTCCCGGGCTAGCGGGCCCCGGGAGCAGTTCTTC. It specifies CATSRASGPREQFF.

This rearrangement joins TRBV11-2 to TRBJ2-1, with 10 bases matching TRBD2. The V gene's germline CDR1 is SGHAT and CDR2 FQNNGV. V dropped 1 base and J dropped 4; count of bases not matched to a gene: 13. The CDR3 runs to 19 residues. CDR3 bases: TGTGCCAGCAGCTTAGTATCCCGGGTAGCGGGGGGACAGTACAATGAGCAGTTCTTC. Protein: CASSLVSRVAGGQYNEQFF.

The rearrangement uses TRBV27 and TRBJ2-7; tentatively, D is TRBD2 (5 bases). From germline, CDR1 is MNHEY and CDR2 SMNVEV (reference sequence). V lost 8 bases and J lost 7, with 15 bases in between. CDR3 length: 12 amino acids. For the CDR3, the DNA is TGTGCCAGCGGATGGACTTTGGCGGAGCAGTACTTC. It yields the protein CASGWTLAEQYF.

This clonotype was found many times. The V gene is TRBV29-1, the J gene TRBJ2-7; unclear D gene. CDR3 size: 12 residues. In germline, CDR1 is SQVTM, CDR2 ANQGSEA. Between the trimmed V and J ends, which lost 0 bases and 4 bases, there was a span of 7 bases. The CDR3 region is CSVEELGYEQYF. The CDR3 nucleotides are TGCAGCGTTGAAGAATTGGGATACGAGCAGTACTTC.

The chain has TRBV11-3 and TRBJ2-1, with TRBD1 identical over 7 bases. This CDR3 region has 15 residues. Per germline, CDR1 SGHNT and CDR2 YENEEA. V gave up 1 base and J gave up 8 bases; unmatched junction bases: 8. The chain's CDR3 is CASSLGYRGADEQFF. Written as DNA, the CDR3 is TGTGCCAGCAGCTTAGGCTACAGGGGTGCGGATGAGCAGTTCTTC.

CDR3 bases: TGTGCCAGCAGTTACTGGCAGGGAAGCACAGATACGCAGTATTTT. Its translation is CASSYWQGSTDTQYF. The rearrangement joins TRBV6-5 to TRBJ2-3, with D possibly being TRBD1 (5 bases). This CDR3 comprises 15 residues. Between the trimmed V and J ends, which lost 1 base and 0 bases, there was a span of 8 bases. The germline V gene encodes CDR1 MNHEY and CDR2 SVGAGI.

J is TRBJ2-7 and V is TRBV28; tentatively, D is TRBD1 or TRBD2 (5 bases each). The CDR3 covers 14 residues. With 7 bases removed from V and 2 bases from J, the gap between germline ends came to 15 bases. Germline CDR1 MDHEN, CDR2 SYDVKM. CDR3 in amino acids: CASTPGRVPYEQYF. CDR3 bases: TGTGCCAGCACCCCAGGGAGAGTCCCCTACGAGCAGTACTTC. The full variable domain, completed using reference TRBV28 and TRBJ2-7, is DVKVTQSSRYLVKRTGEKVFLECVQDMDHENMFWYRQDPGLGLRLIYFSYDVKMKEKGDIPEGYSVSREKKERFSLILESASTNQTSMYLCASTPGRVPYEQYFGPGTRLTVT.

This chain uses TRBV29-1 with TRBJ2-1; D is possibly TRBD2 (6 bases). With 3 bases removed from V and 7 bases from J, the gap between germline ends came to 13 bases. The CDR3 spans 13 residues. Germline CDR1 is SQVTM and CDR2 is ANQGSEA. CDR3 nucleotide sequence: TGCAGCGTTGATAATCACCGGGGGAATGAGCAGTTCTTC. It is translated as CSVDNHRGNEQFF.

Ten or more counts support this clonotype. The chain's CDR3 is CASSQELARTGELFF. As DNA, the CDR3 is TGCGCCAGCAGCCAAGAACTAGCCCGGACCGGGGAGCTGTTTTTT. V is TRBV4-3 and J is TRBJ2-2; TRBD2 is a possible D gene (6 bases). Germline loops: CDR1 LGHNA, CDR2 YSLEER. The V gene lost 0 bases and the J gene lost 5 bases, with 10 bases spanning the gap. The CDR3 has 15 residues.

This chain links TRBV15 with TRBJ1-6; no reliable D call. Germline CDR1 LNHNV, CDR2 YYDKDF (reference sequence). This CDR3 is 17 amino acids long. Trimming took off 0 bases at V and 7 bases at J, with 16 bases between the two ends. CDR3 residues: CATSRDPSRVRNSPLHF. The CDR3 DNA sequence: TGTGCCACCAGCAGAGATCCTTCGAGGGTTCGCAATTCACCCCTCCACTTT.

This clonotype has only a few counts. The CDR3 here is CASSQDLGQPYNEQFF. The CDR3 coding sequence is TGCGCCAGCAGCCAAGACCTGGGACAGCCTTACAATGAGCAGTTCTTC. The V call is TRBV4-3, the J call TRBJ2-1; 7 bases fit TRBD1. Germline loops: CDR1 LGHNA, CDR2 YSLEER. J gave up 4 bases and V 0 bases, and 6 bases lay outside the gene matches. The CDR3 consists of 16 residues.

This clonotype was found a few times. The J gene is TRBJ1-1, the V gene TRBV28; TRBD1 might be the D (6 bases). This CDR3 is built from 12 residues. CDR1 and CDR2 from the germline V gene are MDHEN and SYDVKM. Trimming pared 3 bases from V and 10 bases from J, leaving 12 bases between. The CDR3 protein is CASSLGWGAAFF. The DNA for the CDR3 is TGTGCCAGCAGTTTGGGGTGGGGGGCAGCTTTCTTT.

Only a few counts were recorded for this clonotype. CDR3 region: CASSALTGKVPYEQYF. The CDR3 DNA follows: TGTGCCAGCAGTGCTTTGACAGGGAAGGTGCCCTACGAGCAGTACTTC. The chain recombines TRBV2 with TRBJ2-7, with 7 bases identical to TRBD1. Germline V gene lookup returns CDR1 SNHLY and CDR2 FYNNEI. V gave up 4 bases and J gave up 2 bases; unmatched junction bases: 11. The CDR3 is 16 residues long.

This chain connects TRBV18 to TRBJ2-1; 9 nucleotides align to TRBD1. V trimming: 0 bases; J trimming: 7 bases; junction bases outside the gene matches: 7. Germline V gene lookup returns CDR1 KGHSH and CDR2 LQKENI. The CDR3 is 16 amino acids. DNA for the CDR3: TGTGCCAGCTCACCACCGAGGGACAGGGCTGGGAATGAGCAGTTCTTC. This sequence encodes CASSPPRDRAGNEQFF.

Written as DNA, the CDR3 is TGTGCCAGCAGTTTCCGGGGAGGGGAGCAGTTCTTC. Translated: CASSFRGGEQFF. J is TRBJ2-1 and V is TRBV28, with 7 bases that match TRBD2. The germline V gene has CDR1 MDHEN and CDR2 SYDVKM. Trimming cost V 3 bases and J 10 bases; bases outside gene matches: 3. The CDR3 contains 12 residues.

V usage is TRBV3-1 and J usage is TRBJ2-1; D unresolved. The CDR3 is made up of 15 amino acids. Germline loops: CDR1 LGHDT, CDR2 YNNKEL (reference sequence). Trimming took off 4 bases at V and 0 bases at J, with 10 bases between the two ends. The chain's CDR3 is CASSRVQSSYNEQFF. The CDR3 coding sequence is TGTGCCAGCAGCCGCGTACAGAGCTCCTACAATGAGCAGTTCTTC.

This clonotype is a singleton in its sample. The rearrangement joins TRBV7-2 to TRBJ2-5; 8 bases align to TRBD2. V was pared by 3 bases and J by 5 bases, with 8 bases of the junction left unmatched. Germline CDR1 and CDR2: SGHTA and FQGNSA. The length of the CDR3 is 15 residues. In DNA form, the CDR3 reads TGTGCCAGCAGCTTTCCGGGGGGGCTACTGGAGACCCAGTACTTC. Translating gives CASSFPGGLLETQYF.

This clonotype turned up a few times. The chain is built from TRBV20-1 and TRBJ1-2; D gene ambiguous. The V end lost 5 bases, the J end lost 0 bases, and 19 bases lay between the germline ends. The CDR3 spans 16 residues. Germline values: CDR1 DFQATT, CDR2 SNEGSKA (reference sequence). Here the CDR3 DNA reads TGCAGTGCTCGTCAAAGGGCTATAACTACTAACTATGGCTACACCTTC. Its translation: CSARQRAITTNYGYTF.

This chain joins TRBV19 and TRBJ2-7; 11 bases map to TRBD1. Unmatched junction bases numbered 5, after V lost 4 bases and J lost 6 bases. Germline-derived CDR1 and CDR2 are LNHDA and SQIVND (reference sequence). The CDR3 runs to 14 residues. The CDR3 DNA is TGTGCCAGTAGTACCGGACAGGGGGCGTTCGAGCAGTACTTC. Protein: CASSTGQGAFEQYF. The entire variable domain, with the rest obtained from reference TRBV19 and TRBJ2-7, is as follows: DGGITQSPKYLFRKEGQNVTLSCEQNLNHDAMYWYRQDPGQGLRLIYYSQIVNDFQKGDIAEGYSVSREKKESFPLTVTSAQKNPTAFYLCASSTGQGAFEQYFGPGTRLTVT.

This clonotype was seen only a few times. J is TRBJ2-4 and V is TRBV2; 7 bases align to TRBD1. Losses at the gene ends were 3 bases for V and 2 bases for J; bases not matched to a gene: 7. Germline V CDR1 and CDR2: SNHLY, FYNNEI. CDR3 size: 16 residues. Here the CDR3 reads CASSELLRGTKNIQYF. CDR3 bases: TGTGCCAGCAGTGAGCTTCTCAGGGGGACCAAAAACATTCAGTACTTC.

This clonotype has a handful of counts. This chain joins TRBV20-1 and TRBJ2-1, with D unclear. Germline V gene data show CDR1 as DFQATT and CDR2 as SNEGSKA (reference sequence). Trimming removed 0 bases from V and 5 bases from J, with 17 bases in between. The CDR3 is 16 amino acids. CDR3 region: CSARDHPLRIHNEQFF. The DNA for the CDR3 is TGCAGTGCTAGAGACCACCCCCTGCGGATCCACAATGAGCAGTTCTTC.